This entry lists 28 T cell receptor beta chains sequenced from one sample in a study of cytomegalovirus exposure and HLA in healthy donors. PCR amplification relied on 60 Vbeta primers (plus 13 Jbeta primers). The assay was immunoSEQ multiplex PCR, and TCRdb's table has in-frame clones only and misses some. In the table there are approximately 200,000 clones, roughly four fifths of which are singletons. The sample consisted of PBMCs. These receptor sequences come from a woman aged 25 to 39 in good health and CMV-seropositive.

The chain combines TRBV7-8 with TRBJ2-5, with D maybe TRBD2 (5 bases). The J call may not be correct, given that the DNA end is closer to TRBJ2-7. Germline V gives CDR1 SGHVS, CDR2 FQNEAQ. The CDR3 sequence is 14 residues long. The CDR3, as DNA: TGTGCCAGCAGCCCCGGCGGGTTTCCCTACGAGCAGTACTTC. Protein product: CASSPGGFPYEQYF.

To note about this clone: The sample has other DNA sequences that encode this CDR3 too. This chain connects TRBV28 to TRBJ2-7; a possible D gene is TRBD2 (6 bases). Germline V gene lookup returns CDR1 MDHEN and CDR2 SYDVKM. Trimming removed 2 bases at V and 1 base at J, with 9 bases between. This CDR3 is 14 amino acids long. In DNA form, the CDR3 reads TGTGCCAGCAGTTTAGCGGGGCGGTCCTACGAGCAGTACTTC. This encodes CASSLAGRSYEQYF.

The J gene is TRBJ2-7, the V gene TRBV6-1; the D is unclear. In germline, CDR1 is MNHNS, CDR2 SASEGT. The CDR3 is 12 residues long. Trimming left V 4 bases short and J 3 bases short, with 7 bases between. The CDR3 here is CASSVLGYEQYF. The CDR3, as DNA: TGTGCCAGCAGTGTTCTAGGCTACGAGCAGTACTTC.

This clone has only a few counts. The V and J genes are TRBV5-1 and TRBJ2-7, with D possibly being TRBD1 (6 bases). Per the germline V gene, CDR1 is SGHRS and CDR2 is YFSETQ. The CDR3 contains 15 residues. The ends were cut back, 1 base at V and 6 bases at J, with 17 bases in the middle. The CDR3 DNA follows: TGCGCCAGCAGCTTGTTCGAGACAGGTATTCGCGAGCAGTACTTC. It specifies CASSLFETGIREQYF.

The V call is TRBV28, the J call TRBJ2-2; D is possibly TRBD1 (5 bases). This CDR3 spans 13 amino acids. Germline V gene sequence: CDR1 MDHEN, CDR2 SYDVKM. Deletions cut 6 bases from V and 4 bases from J, with 9 bases between. The CDR3 region is CASRVRVTGELFF. The CDR3 nucleotides are TGTGCCAGCAGGGTCAGGGTCACCGGGGAGCTGTTTTTT.

The V gene is TRBV5-8, the J gene TRBJ2-4; possible D gene TRBD1, 6 bases. Trimming took off 0 bases at V and 1 base at J, with 11 bases between the two ends. The CDR3 runs to 16 residues. CDR1 and CDR2 from the germline V gene are SGHTS and YDEGEE. The CDR3 DNA follows: TGTGCCAGCAGCTTGGGGGGGCGATGGGCCAAAAACATTCAGTACTTC. As protein: CASSLGGRWAKNIQYF.

The V and J genes are TRBV6-5 and TRBJ1-2; 8 nucleotides match TRBD1. The V gene's germline CDR1 is MNHEY and CDR2 SVGAGI. After removal of 5 bases from V and 3 bases from J, the junction contained 8 bases not matched to a gene. This CDR3 has 15 amino acids. CDR3 coding DNA: TGTGCCAGCAGTCTCCGGACAGGGTTGGACTATGGCTACACCTTC. Its protein product is CASSLRTGLDYGYTF.

The V call is TRBV27, the J call TRBJ2-5, with TRBD2 identical over 13 bases. This CDR3 is 15 amino acids long. Per germline, CDR1 MNHEY and CDR2 SMNVEV (reference sequence). Trimming took 5 bases from V and 5 from J; bases not matched to a gene: 5. The CDR3 DNA sequence: TGTGCCAGCAGTACGGGGACTAGCGGGACGGAGACCCAGTACTTC. Its protein is CASSTGTSGTETQYF.

This rearrangement joins TRBV11-3 to TRBJ2-7; TRBD2 is a possible D gene (5 bases). Germline V gene data show CDR1 as SGHNT and CDR2 as YENEEA. Trimming took 0 bases from V and 8 from J, leaving 14 bases between them. The CDR3 loop spans 14 amino acids. The CDR3 bases are TGTGCCAGCAGCTTAGATCCCCGGGATGGGAAGCAGTACTTC. Amino acid sequence: CASSLDPRDGKQYF.

The chain links TRBV28 to TRBJ2-2; D call uncertain. The V and J ends lost 6 bases and 2 bases respectively, with 16 bases between them. The CDR3 sequence is 16 residues long. Germline assignment: CDR1 MDHEN and CDR2 SYDVKM. CDR3 sequence: CASSWWAGDNTGELFF. In nucleotides, the CDR3 is TGTGCCAGCAGCTGGTGGGCAGGTGATAACACCGGGGAGCTGTTTTTT.

In DNA form, the CDR3 reads TGTGCCAGCCGGAACCGGGACAGGGCTGAAAAACTGTTTTTT. It codes for CASRNRDRAEKLFF. The gene calls are TRBV27 and TRBJ1-4, with TRBD1 identical over 9 bases. V shed 8 bases and J 7 bases; nucleotides not matched to a gene: 8. Per germline, CDR1 MNHEY and CDR2 SMNVEV (reference sequence). This CDR3 contains 14 residues.

This clone was counted a few times. The gene calls are TRBV4-1 and TRBJ2-1; D not certain. This CDR3 has 15 residues. Trimming pared 1 base from V and 3 bases from J, leaving 10 bases between. Germline CDR1 and CDR2: MGHRA and YSYEKL. This CDR3 is CASSQGLNSYNEQFF. Here the CDR3 DNA reads TGCGCCAGCAGCCAAGGGTTGAACAGCTACAATGAGCAGTTCTTC.

This clone came up once. The chain carries TRBV7-8 and TRBJ2-7, with 8 bases that match TRBD2. The CDR3 covers 14 residues. V lost 1 base to trimming and J lost 3 bases; unmatched junction nucleotides: 2. CDR1 is SGHVS and CDR2 is FQNEAQ in the germline V gene. The CDR3 DNA follows: TGTGCCAGCAGCTTAGGGACTAGCAGCTACGAGCAGTACTTC. This translates into CASSLGTSSYEQYF.

V is TRBV11-2 and J is TRBJ1-2; no definite D call. Germline V gene sequence: CDR1 SGHAT, CDR2 FQNNGV. With 5 bases removed from V and 8 bases from J, the gap between germline ends came to 18 bases. CDR3 size: 14 residues. CDR3 in amino acids: CASSPRGAGGGYTF. In nucleotides, the CDR3 is TGTGCCAGCAGCCCCCGGGGTGCGGGAGGGGGCTACACCTTC.

The chain carries TRBV29-1 and TRBJ2-7; TRBD2 aligns across 14 bases. V was pared by 6 bases and J by 6 bases, with 16 bases of the junction left unmatched. Per germline, CDR1 SQVTM and CDR2 ANQGSEA. CDR3 length equals 17 residues. CDR3 sequence: CSVEGLAGERLGGEQYF. DNA of the CDR3: TGCAGCGTGGAGGGACTAGCGGGAGAGCGGCTCGGCGGCGAGCAGTACTTC.

The J gene is TRBJ2-6, the V gene TRBV6-5; 7 positions agree with TRBD1. V lost 6 bases and J lost 0; bases outside the gene matches: 2. This CDR3 has 15 residues. Looked up from germline, CDR1 is MNHEY and CDR2 is SVGAGI. The CDR3 region has the DNA TGTGCCAGCAGATCAGGGGGCTCTGGGGCCAACGTCCTGACTTTC. As protein: CASRSGGSGANVLTF.

This chain connects TRBV13 to TRBJ2-7; 10 nucleotides agree with TRBD2. Germline CDR1 and CDR2: PRHDT and FYEKMQ (reference sequence). The CDR3 spans 16 residues. The V segment lost 1 base and the J segment 5 bases; nucleotides outside the gene matches: 8. The DNA of the CDR3 is TGTGCCAGCAGCTTAGACTTTAAGCGGGAGGGAAACGAGCAGTACTTC. Translating it yields CASSLDFKREGNEQYF.

The chain joins TRBV13 to TRBJ2-7, with 11 bases that match TRBD2. Germline CDR1 PRHDT, CDR2 FYEKMQ (reference sequence). This CDR3 spans 16 amino acids. V gave up 2 bases and J gave up 2 bases; unmatched junction bases: 5. The CDR3 coding sequence is TGTGCCAGCAGCTTACTGGGACTAGCGGAGACCTACGAGCAGTACTTC. This codes for CASSLLGLAETYEQYF.

The CDR3 is CASSSISGDEQFF. The CDR3 bases are TGCGCCAGCAGCTCGATTTCAGGGGATGAGCAGTTCTTC. This chain connects TRBV5-1 to TRBJ2-1, with a tentative D call TRBD1 (6 bases). This CDR3 has 13 amino acids. CDR1 SGHRS and CDR2 YFSETQ come from the germline V gene. Trimming shortened V by 3 bases and J by 8 bases, and 12 bases separated the two germline ends.

The chain employs TRBV2 and TRBJ2-1; D may be TRBD2 (5 bases). The CDR3 has 14 residues. Trimming shortened V by 0 bases and J by 9 bases, and 12 bases separated the two germline ends. Per the germline V gene, CDR1 is SNHLY and CDR2 is FYNNEI. The CDR3 nucleotides are TGTGCCAGCAGTGAAGCTAGGACTTTCACTGAGCAGTTCTTC. Translating it yields CASSEARTFTEQFF.

A single count supports this clone. The chain uses TRBV6-6 and TRBJ2-1; 7 bases map to TRBD1. Trimming removed 6 bases from V and 2 bases from J; junction bases left unmatched: 10. The CDR3 has 16 amino acids. Germline V CDR1 and CDR2: MNHNY, SVGAGI (reference sequence). The CDR3, as DNA: TGTGCCAGCAGGCTAGGGACAGCTACTCCCTACAATGAGCAGTTCTTC. Its protein product is CASRLGTATPYNEQFF.

V usage is TRBV2 and J usage is TRBJ1-5; TRBD1 aligns across 11 bases. CDR3 size: 18 residues. Germline CDR1 is SNHLY and CDR2 is FYNNEI. V was clipped by 6 bases and J by 0 bases; unmatched bases: 10. CDR3 in DNA: TGTGCCAGCAGAACCGGGACAGGGGGGGCGGGTAGCAATCAGCCCCAGCATTTT. Its translation is CASRTGTGGAGSNQPQHF. Drawing the rest from reference TRBV2 and TRBJ1-5, the complete variable domain is EPEVTQTPSHQVTQMGQEVILRCVPISNHLYFYWYRQILGQKVEFLVSFYNNEISEKSEIFDDQFSVERPDGSNFTLKIRSTKLEDSAMYFCASRTGTGGAGSNQPQHFGDGTRLSIL.

This chain uses TRBV5-1 with TRBJ2-3; D uncertain. Trimming removed 0 bases from V and 0 bases from J, with 8 bases in between. The CDR3 loop spans 15 amino acids. Germline V gene lookup returns CDR1 SGHRS and CDR2 YFSETQ. The CDR3 nucleotides read TGCGCCAGCAGCTTGGGGCCAGGCAGCACAGATACGCAGTATTTT. Amino acids: CASSLGPGSTDTQYF.

In DNA, the CDR3 is TGTGCCAGCAGTTTACGGCGGGAGGGCTACGAGCAGTACTTC. It encodes CASSLRREGYEQYF. The chain uses TRBV27 and TRBJ2-5; 9 nucleotides match TRBD2. The J call may be in error: the DNA end matches TRBJ2-7 better. The germline gives CDR1 MNHEY, CDR2 SMNVEV (reference sequence). This CDR3 region has 14 residues.

This clone showed up just a few times. The chain couples TRBV29-1 to TRBJ2-2, with TRBD1 identical over 9 bases. This CDR3 is built from 14 residues. Germline trimming cut 7 bases from V and 7 bases from J; bases unmatched to any gene: 10. Per germline, CDR1 SQVTM and CDR2 ANQGSEA. The CDR3 protein is CSAWDRVSVGELFF. The CDR3 bases are TGCAGCGCCTGGGACAGGGTTTCGGTCGGGGAGCTGTTTTTT.

This sequence joins TRBV28 and TRBJ2-7, with 10 bases that match TRBD1. Germline CDR1 MDHEN, CDR2 SYDVKM. J gave up 3 bases and V 10 bases, and 6 bases lay outside the gene matches. The CDR3 runs to 13 residues. CDR3 residues: CATRTGGIYEQYF. CDR3 DNA sequence: TGTGCCACCAGGACAGGGGGTATCTACGAGCAGTACTTC.

The chain employs TRBV11-2 and TRBJ2-3, with TRBD2 matching over 11 bases. Per germline, CDR1 SGHAT and CDR2 FQNNGV. This CDR3 has 16 residues. V dropped 2 bases and J dropped 4; count of bases not matched to a gene: 5. The CDR3 DNA follows: TGTGCCAGCAGCTTACGTCTAGCGGGAGGCTCAGATACGCAGTATTTT. It encodes CASSLRLAGGSDTQYF.

V and J are TRBV27 and TRBJ2-3, with D possibly TRBD1 on 6 matching bases. The CDR3 sequence is 16 residues long. V was pared by 5 bases and J by 5 bases, with 20 bases between. Germline-derived CDR1 and CDR2 are MNHEY and SMNVEV (reference sequence). CDR3 sequence (DNA): TGTGCCAGCAGTGGCTCCGGGACAAGGTTTGGAGATACGCAGTATTTT. It translates to CASSGSGTRFGDTQYF.